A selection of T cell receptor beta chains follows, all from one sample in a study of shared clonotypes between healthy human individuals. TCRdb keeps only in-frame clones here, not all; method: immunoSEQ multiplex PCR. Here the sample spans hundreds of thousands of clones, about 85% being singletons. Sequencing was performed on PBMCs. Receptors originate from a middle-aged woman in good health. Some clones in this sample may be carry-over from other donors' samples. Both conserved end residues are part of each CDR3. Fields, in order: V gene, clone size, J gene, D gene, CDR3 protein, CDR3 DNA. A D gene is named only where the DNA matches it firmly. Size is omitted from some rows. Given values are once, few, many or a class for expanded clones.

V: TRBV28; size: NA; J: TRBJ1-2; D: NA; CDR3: CASSLSARSYGYTF; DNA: TGTGCCAGCAGTTTATCGGCCAGAAGCTATGGCTACACCTTC
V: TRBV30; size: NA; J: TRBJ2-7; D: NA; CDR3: CAWRATGTYEQYF; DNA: TGTGCCTGGAGGGCTACAGGAACCTACGAGCAGTACTTC
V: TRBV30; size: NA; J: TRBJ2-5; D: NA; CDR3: CAWSVRSQETQYF; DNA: TGTGCCTGGAGTGTACGCAGCCAAGAGACCCAGTACTTC
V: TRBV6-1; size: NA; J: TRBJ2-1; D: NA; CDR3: CASSEWWSSYNEQFF; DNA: TGTGCCAGCAGTGAATGGTGGAGCTCCTACAATGAGCAGTTCTTC
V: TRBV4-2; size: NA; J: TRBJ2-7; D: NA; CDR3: CASSPQVSSPYEQYF; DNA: TGTGCCAGCAGCCCCCAAGTCTCGAGTCCTTACGAGCAGTACTTC
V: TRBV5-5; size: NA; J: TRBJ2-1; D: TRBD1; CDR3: CASSLTGTARGYEQFF; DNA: TGTGCCAGCAGCTTGACCGGGACAGCGAGGGGCTATGAGCAGTTCTTC
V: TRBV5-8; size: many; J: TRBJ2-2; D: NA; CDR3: CASSLGVTGTGELFF; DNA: TGTGCCAGCAGCTTGGGGGTGACAGGTACCGGGGAGCTGTTTTTT
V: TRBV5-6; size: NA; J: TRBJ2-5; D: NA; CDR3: CASSDTRYTYQETQYF; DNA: TGTGCCAGCAGCGACACCAGGTACACGTACCAAGAGACCCAGTACTTC
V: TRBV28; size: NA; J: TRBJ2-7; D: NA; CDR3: CASTTLQGEQYF; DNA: TGTGCCAGCACCACCCTCCAGGGCGAGCAGTACTTC
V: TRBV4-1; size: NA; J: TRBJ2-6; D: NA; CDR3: CASSQDLAGANVLTF; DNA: TGCGCCAGCAGCCAAGATCTCGCTGGGGCCAACGTCCTGACTTTC
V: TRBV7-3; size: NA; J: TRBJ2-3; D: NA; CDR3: CASSPTSWADTQYF; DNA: TGTGCCAGCAGCCCGACATCCTGGGCAGATACGCAGTATTTT
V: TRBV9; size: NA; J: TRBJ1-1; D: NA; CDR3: CASSVGLRGSETEAFF; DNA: TGTGCCAGCAGCGTAGGTCTAAGGGGATCGGAAACTGAAGCTTTCTTT
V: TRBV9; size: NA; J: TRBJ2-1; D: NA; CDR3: CASSVEGGGANEQFF; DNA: TGTGCCAGCAGCGTAGAGGGCGGTGGGGCCAATGAGCAGTTCTTC
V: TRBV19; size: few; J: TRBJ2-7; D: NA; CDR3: CASSRGPGVQQQYF; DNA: TGTGCCAGTAGTAGAGGGCCAGGGGTACAGCAGCAGTACTTC
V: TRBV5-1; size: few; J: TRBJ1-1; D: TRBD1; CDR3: CASSRDRDEAFF; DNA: TGCGCCAGCAGCCGTGACAGGGATGAAGCTTTCTTT
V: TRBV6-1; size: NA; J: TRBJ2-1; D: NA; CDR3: CASSEVASEYNEQFF; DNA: TGTGCCAGCAGTGAAGTGGCTAGCGAGTACAATGAGCAGTTCTTC
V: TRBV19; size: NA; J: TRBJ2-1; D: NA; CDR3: CASRSEISYNEQFF; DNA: TGTGCCAGCCGGTCAGAGATCTCCTACAATGAGCAGTTCTTC
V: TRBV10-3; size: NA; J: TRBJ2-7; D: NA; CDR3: CAISESLANSYEQYF; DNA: TGTGCCATCAGTGAGTCTTTAGCGAACTCCTACGAGCAGTACTTC
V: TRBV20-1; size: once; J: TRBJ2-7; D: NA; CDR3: CSAKDLYEQYF; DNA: TGCAGTGCTAAGGACCTCTACGAGCAGTACTTC
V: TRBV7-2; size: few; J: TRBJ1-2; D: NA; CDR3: CASSQGEDIGYTF; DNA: TGTGCCAGCAGCCAAGGGGAAGATATCGGCTACACCTTC
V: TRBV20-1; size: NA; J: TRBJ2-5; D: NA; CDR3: CSAHYQETQYF; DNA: TGCAGTGCTCATTACCAAGAGACCCAGTACTTC
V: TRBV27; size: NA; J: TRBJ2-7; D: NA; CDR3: CASSLSGTGLYEQYF; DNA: TGTGCCAGCAGTTTATCAGGGACGGGCCTCTACGAGCAGTACTTC
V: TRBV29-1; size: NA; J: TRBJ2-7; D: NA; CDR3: CSVVGVSPRSYEQYF; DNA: TGCAGCGTTGTTGGGGTAAGTCCCCGCTCCTACGAGCAGTACTTC
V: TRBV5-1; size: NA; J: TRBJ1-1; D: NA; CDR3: CASSIVGTANTEAFF; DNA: TGCGCCAGCAGCATTGTCGGGACGGCCAACACTGAAGCTTTCTTT
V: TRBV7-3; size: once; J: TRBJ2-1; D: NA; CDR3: CASSAAVVGEQFF; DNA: TGTGCCAGCAGCGCCGCCGTCGTGGGAGAGCAGTTCTTC
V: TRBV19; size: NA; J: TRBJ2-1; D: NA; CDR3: CASGGPYNEQFF; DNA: TGTGCCAGTGGGGGACCTTACAATGAGCAGTTCTTC
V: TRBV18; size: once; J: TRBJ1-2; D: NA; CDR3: CASSSRPSSNYGYTF; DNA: TGTGCCAGCTCATCGCGACCGAGCTCTAACTATGGCTACACCTTC
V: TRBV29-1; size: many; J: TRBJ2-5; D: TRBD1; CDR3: CSVGPHDRVGETQYF; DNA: TGCAGCGTTGGCCCCCATGACAGGGTTGGAGAGACCCAGTACTTC
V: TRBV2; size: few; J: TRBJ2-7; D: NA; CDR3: CASSQARSGDEQYF; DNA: TGTGCCAGCAGTCAGGCGCGCTCTGGGGACGAGCAGTACTTC
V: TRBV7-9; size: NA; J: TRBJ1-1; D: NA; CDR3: CATLGTEAFF; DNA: TGTGCCACCCTGGGGACTGAAGCTTTCTTT
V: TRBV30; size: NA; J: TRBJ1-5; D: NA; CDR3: CAWSLATGTFNQPQHF; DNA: TGTGCCTGGAGTTTGGCCACCGGGACATTCAATCAGCCCCAGCATTTT
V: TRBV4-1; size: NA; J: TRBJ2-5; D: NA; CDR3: CASSQVAGVLQETQYF; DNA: TGCGCCAGCAGCCAAGTGGCAGGGGTGTTACAAGAGACCCAGTACTTC
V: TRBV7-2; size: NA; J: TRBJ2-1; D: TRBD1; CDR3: CASSQDRGLYNEQFF; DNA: TGTGCCAGCAGCCAAGACAGGGGGCTTTACAATGAGCAGTTCTTC
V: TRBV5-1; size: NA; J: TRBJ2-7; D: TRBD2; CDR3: CASTPNSGMIGYEQYF; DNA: TGCGCCAGCACCCCCAATAGCGGGATGATAGGATACGAGCAGTACTTC
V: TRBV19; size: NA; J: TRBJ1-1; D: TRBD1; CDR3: CASSITGTVNTEAFF; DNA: TGTGCCAGTAGTATCACCGGGACAGTGAACACTGAAGCTTTCTTT
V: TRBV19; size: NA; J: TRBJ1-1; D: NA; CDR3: CASSIRGNTEAFF; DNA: TGTGCCAGTAGTATTCGAGGGAACACTGAAGCTTTCTTT
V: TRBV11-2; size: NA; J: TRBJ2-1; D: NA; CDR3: CASSLGRNNEQFF; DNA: TGTGCCAGCAGCTTAGGGCGAAACAATGAGCAGTTCTTC
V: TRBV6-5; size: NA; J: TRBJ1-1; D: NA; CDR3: CASSYSGAEKTEAFF; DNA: TGTGCCAGCAGTTACTCGGGGGCAGAAAAAACTGAAGCTTTCTTT
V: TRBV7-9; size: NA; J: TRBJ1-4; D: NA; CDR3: CASSPPTEDFEKLFF; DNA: TGTGCCAGCAGCCCGCCGACAGAGGATTTTGAAAAACTGTTTTTT
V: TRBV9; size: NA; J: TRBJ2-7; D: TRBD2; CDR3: CASSPNIAGGNYEQYF; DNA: TGTGCCAGCAGCCCCAATATCGCGGGAGGGAACTACGAGCAGTACTTC
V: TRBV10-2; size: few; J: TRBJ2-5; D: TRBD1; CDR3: CASSALPPQGEETQYF; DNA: TGCGCCAGCAGTGCCCTACCCCCACAGGGGGAGGAGACCCAGTACTTC
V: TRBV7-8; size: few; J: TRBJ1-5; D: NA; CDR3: CASSLGSGKVNQPQHF; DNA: TGTGCCAGCAGCTTGGGATCAGGGAAAGTGAATCAGCCCCAGCATTTT
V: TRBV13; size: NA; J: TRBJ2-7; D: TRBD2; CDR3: CASSIRTSGSEQYF; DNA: TGTGCCAGCAGCATAAGGACTAGCGGGAGTGAGCAGTACTTC
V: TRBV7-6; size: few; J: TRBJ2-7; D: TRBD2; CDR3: CASSREPAGFSYEQYF; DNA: TGTGCCAGCAGCCGAGAACCAGCGGGGTTCTCCTACGAGCAGTACTTC
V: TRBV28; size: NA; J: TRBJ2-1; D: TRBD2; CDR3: CASSPPTPTSGLFGEQFF; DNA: TGTGCCAGCAGTCCCCCTACCCCGACTAGCGGGCTCTTTGGGGAGCAGTTCTTC
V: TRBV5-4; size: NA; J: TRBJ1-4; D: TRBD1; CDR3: CASTRTGGDEKLFF; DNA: TGTGCCAGCACCCGGACAGGGGGTGACGAAAAACTGTTTTTT
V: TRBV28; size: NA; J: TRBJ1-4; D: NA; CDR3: CASSRGQVGEKLFF; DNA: TGTGCCAGCAGTAGGGGTCAAGTAGGGGAAAAACTGTTTTTT
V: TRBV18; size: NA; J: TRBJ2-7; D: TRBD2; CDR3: CASSPAKILASYEQYF; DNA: TGTGCCAGCTCACCGGCGAAAATACTAGCGTCTTACGAGCAGTACTTC
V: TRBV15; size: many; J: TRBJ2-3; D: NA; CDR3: CATQWRGTDTQYF; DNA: TGTGCCACCCAATGGCGGGGCACAGATACGCAGTATTTT
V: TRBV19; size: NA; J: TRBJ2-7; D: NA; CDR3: CASSGRDRTYEQYF; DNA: TGTGCCAGTAGTGGCCGGGACCGTACCTACGAGCAGTACTTC
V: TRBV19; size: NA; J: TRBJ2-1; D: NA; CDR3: CASSQGGSYNEQFF; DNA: TGTGCCAGTAGCCAAGGAGGCAGTTACAATGAGCAGTTCTTC
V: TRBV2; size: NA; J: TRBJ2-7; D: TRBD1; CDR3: CASRDSGTAYYEQYF; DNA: TGTGCCAGCAGGGACTCCGGGACAGCATACTACGAGCAGTACTTC
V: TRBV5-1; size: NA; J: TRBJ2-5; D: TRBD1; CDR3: CASSRDREETQYF; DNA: TGCGCCAGCAGCAGAGACAGGGAAGAGACCCAGTACTTC
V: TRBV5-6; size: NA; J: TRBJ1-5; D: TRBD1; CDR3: CASSRDRGQPQHF; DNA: TGTGCCAGCAGCCGAGACAGGGGTCAGCCCCAGCATTTT
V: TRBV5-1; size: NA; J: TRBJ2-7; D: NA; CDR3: CASSLVDGGYEQYF; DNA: TGCGCCAGCAGCTTGGTTGATGGAGGCTACGAGCAGTACTTC
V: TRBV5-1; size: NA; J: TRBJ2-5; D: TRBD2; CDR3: CASSPRTSGGLGTQYF; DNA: TGCGCCAGCAGCCCGAGGACTAGCGGGGGACTCGGGACCCAGTACTTC
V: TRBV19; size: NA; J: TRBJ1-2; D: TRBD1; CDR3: CASSISPDRDGYTF; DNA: TGTGCCAGTAGTATCTCCCCCGACAGGGATGGCTACACCTTC